Below are 8 T cell receptor beta chains sequenced from a single sample in a study of T cell changes during pregnancy in multiple sclerosis (dated by TCRdb to about 2019). The receptor library was made with the immunoSEQ multiplex PCR assay. Imported from immuneACCESS, the table was reduced by TCRdb to in-frame sequences with V and J called. These copies leave out some clones; in studies compared against another copy, an unresolved V gene accounts for under half, and the cause of the remainder is not known. For this sample there are roughly 69,000 clones; approximately 90% appear just once. The ten largest make up about 1.5% of the sample. Sequenced material: peripheral blood, taken in the third trimester of pregnancy. The receptor set was obtained from a female donor with multiple sclerosis, enrolled in a pregnancy study.

The CDR3 loop is CASSLHSGALNEQFF. The CDR3 bases are TGCGCCAGCAGCTTACATAGCGGGGCTCTCAATGAGCAGTTCTTC. V gene TRBV5-1 combines with J gene TRBJ2-1; 8 bases are shared with TRBD2. The CDR3 extends over 15 amino acids. CDR1 and CDR2 (germline): SGHRS, YFSETQ. With 2 bases clipped from V and 6 bases from J, the junction kept 7 bases outside the gene matches. Combining the CDR3 with reference TRBV5-1 and TRBJ2-1 gives the whole variable domain KAGVTQTPRYLIKTRGQQVTLSCSPISGHRSVSWYQQTPGQGLQFLFEYFSETQRNKGNFPGRFSGRQFSNSRSEMNVSTLELGDSALYLCASSLHSGALNEQFFGPGTRLTVL.

CDR3 sequence reads: CASSPTRGEQYF. The CDR3 bases are TGTGCCAGCAGCCCCACCCGGGGCGAGCAGTACTTC. The chain couples TRBV9 to TRBJ2-7, with D possibly matching TRBD2 (5 bases). The germline V gene has CDR1 SGDLS and CDR2 YYNGEE. There are 12 residues in the CDR3. With 4 bases removed from V and 6 bases from J, the gap between germline ends came to 11 bases.

The chain carries TRBV6-4 and TRBJ2-3; the match to TRBD2 covers 9 bases. After removal of 3 bases from V and 5 bases from J, the junction contained 3 bases not matched to a gene. The CDR3 has 14 residues. CDR1 is MRHNA and CDR2 is SNTAGT in the germline V gene. The CDR3 DNA is TGTGCCAGCAGTGAGGCGGGGGGGATAGATACGCAGTATTTT. Translating it yields CASSEAGGIDTQYF.

The genes are TRBV7-6 and TRBJ2-5, with 8 positions matching TRBD2. The CDR3 covers 15 residues. CDR1 is SGHVS, CDR2 FNYEAQ, per germline. V lost 3 bases to trimming and J lost 3 bases; unmatched junction nucleotides: 6. The CDR3 here is CASSFTSGLKETQYF. CDR3 sequence (DNA): TGTGCCAGCAGCTTCACTAGCGGACTAAAAGAGACCCAGTACTTC. Full variable domain (rest looked up from reference TRBV7-6 and TRBJ2-5): GAGVSQSPRYKVTKRGQDVALRCDPISGHVSLYWYRQALGQGPEFLTYFNYEAQQDKSGLPNDRFSAERPEGSISTLTIQRTEQRDSAMYRCASSFTSGLKETQYFGPGTRLLVL.

The rearrangement links TRBV7-9 to TRBJ2-7; 8 bases are a match to TRBD1. V gave up 3 bases and J gave up 5 bases; unmatched junction bases: 6. Germline CDR1 reads SEHNR; CDR2 reads FQNEAQ (reference sequence). CDR3 length: 14 residues. The CDR3 is CASSLAGTGDEQYF. In DNA form, the CDR3 reads TGTGCCAGCAGCTTGGCCGGGACAGGTGACGAGCAGTACTTC.

The chain links TRBV2 to TRBJ1-6; 8 positions match TRBD1. J was trimmed by 5 bases and V by 6 bases; bases with no gene match: 9. Per the germline V gene, CDR1 is SNHLY and CDR2 is FYNNEI. The CDR3 extends over 16 amino acids. As DNA, the CDR3 is TGTGCCAGCAGGGAAACAGGGGGAATAAATAATTCACCCCTCCACTTT. Translated, it gives CASRETGGINNSPLHF.

In its sample, this clone was seen once. This chain links TRBV5-4 with TRBJ1-6; 7 nucleotides match TRBD1. Per germline, CDR1 SGHNT and CDR2 YYREEE (reference sequence). V gave up 4 bases and J gave up 6 bases; unmatched junction bases: 4. This CDR3 has 14 residues. This CDR3 is CASSLDRSNSPLHF. The CDR3 bases are TGTGCCAGCAGCCTGGACAGGAGTAATTCACCCCTCCACTTT.

J is TRBJ1-2 and V is TRBV6-6; D gene ambiguous. V lost 4 bases to trimming and J lost 6 bases, with 21 bases between them. The germline gives CDR1 MNHNY, CDR2 SVGAGI (reference sequence). The CDR3 spans 16 residues. The CDR3 is CASSFQESSYVDGYTF. CDR3 DNA: TGTGCCAGCAGTTTCCAAGAATCGTCCTATGTCGATGGCTACACCTTC.